Shown below are 30 T cell receptor beta chains from a single sample sequenced in a study of cytomegalovirus exposure and HLA in healthy donors. PCR primers comprised 60 Vbeta and 13 Jbeta primers. The table came from immunoSEQ multiplex PCR; TCRdb's copy has only in-frame clones and leaves some out. The sample consists of approximately 150,000 clones, just under 75% of them appearing once. Material for sequencing was PBMCs. The source of these receptors is a woman between 18 and 30 years old in good health and CMV-seronegative.

The J gene is TRBJ2-5, the V gene TRBV11-3, with TRBD2 matching 11 bases. The CDR3 loop spans 15 amino acids. Losses at the gene ends were 4 bases for V and 2 bases for J; bases not matched to a gene: 3. Germline V gene data show CDR1 as SGHNT and CDR2 as YENEEA. CDR3 amino acids: CASSSRLAGQETQYF. The DNA for the CDR3 is TGTGCCAGCAGCTCCAGACTAGCGGGACAAGAGACCCAGTACTTC.

The chain couples TRBV7-2 to TRBJ2-7; 8 bases are shared with TRBD1. J gave up 7 bases and V 3 bases, and 20 bases lay outside the gene matches. The CDR3 consists of 18 residues. The germline CDR1 and CDR2 sequences are SGHTA and FQGNSA. CDR3 bases: TGTGCCAGCAGCTTTCACGGGCGACAGGGGCTGGCGTTGGGGGAGCAGTACTTC. It translates to CASSFHGRQGLALGEQYF.

This clone was seen a few times. The V gene is TRBV7-2, the J gene TRBJ2-3; 7 bases agree with TRBD2. CDR3 length equals 15 residues. Germline assignment: CDR1 SGHTA and CDR2 FQGNSA. V lost 6 bases and J lost 0; bases outside the gene matches: 6. The CDR3 DNA reads as TGTGCCAGCAGTTCCGGGACTAAGAGCACAGATACGCAGTATTTT. The encoded protein is CASSSGTKSTDTQYF.

The chain couples TRBV6-5 to TRBJ2-1; D may be TRBD1 (6 bases). CDR1 is MNHEY and CDR2 is SVGAGI in the germline V gene. Trimming stripped 10 bases from V and 3 bases from J, with 16 bases between. The CDR3 sequence is 14 residues long. The DNA of the CDR3 is TGTGCCACTCATCCCGGACAGCTCTACAATGAGCAGTTCTTC. It yields the protein CATHPGQLYNEQFF.

This chain joins TRBV29-1 and TRBJ2-3; D is perhaps TRBD2 (6 bases). The V end lost 5 bases, the J end lost 6 bases, and 12 bases lay between the germline ends. CDR1 is SQVTM and CDR2 is ANQGSEA in the germline V gene. The CDR3 totals 12 residues. The CDR3 sequence is CSVLTGRDTQYF. CDR3 in DNA: TGCAGCGTTTTAACTGGGAGGGATACGCAGTATTTT.

The rearrangement uses TRBV6-1 and TRBJ1-6, with D maybe TRBD1 (6 bases). This CDR3 contains 13 residues. The V end was cut by 10 bases, the J end by 7 bases, with 14 bases between. Germline-derived CDR1 and CDR2 are MNHNS and SASEGT. CDR3 nucleotides: TGTGCCATAACCGGCAGGGGAAATTCACCCCTCCACTTT. Its translation: CAITGRGNSPLHF.

The chain combines TRBV18 with TRBJ2-5, with 7 bases fitting TRBD1. The CDR3 totals 14 residues. Germline V gene data show CDR1 as KGHSH and CDR2 as LQKENI. Trimming at V came to 3 bases and at J to 2 bases, leaving 3 bases not matched to a gene. CDR3 in DNA: TGTGCCAGCTCACCGGACAGGCGTCAAGAGACCCAGTACTTC. Translation: CASSPDRRQETQYF.

This clone was picked up one time. The rearrangement joins TRBV4-1 to TRBJ1-1, with TRBD1 matching over 7 bases. Per germline, CDR1 MGHRA and CDR2 YSYEKL. V dropped 2 bases and J dropped 1; count of bases not matched to a gene: 10. This CDR3 contains 17 residues. DNA for the CDR3: TGCGCCAGCAGCCAATATGCCTGGGACAGTCAGAACACTGAAGCTTTCTTT. Translating gives CASSQYAWDSQNTEAFF.

This clone has only one observation. The chain joins TRBV6-5 to TRBJ2-3; TRBD2 is a possible D gene (5 bases). The CDR3 is 13 amino acids. In germline, CDR1 is MNHEY, CDR2 SVGAGI. V was clipped by 6 bases and J by 5 bases, with 12 bases between them. This CDR3 is CASRDWAKDTQYF. CDR3 sequence (DNA): TGTGCCAGCAGGGACTGGGCCAAAGATACGCAGTATTTT.

The V gene is TRBV5-4, the J gene TRBJ2-7; no clear D. The CDR3 has 13 amino acids. The V gene's germline CDR1 is SGHNT and CDR2 YYREEE (reference sequence). V lost 2 bases, J lost 7 bases, and 13 bases lay in between. The CDR3 DNA reads TGTGCCAGCAGCTTTTTCGGCCACGGGGAGCAGTACTTC. This translates into CASSFFGHGEQYF.

V gene TRBV9 combines with J gene TRBJ2-3; tentative D call: TRBD1 (5 bases). CDR3 length: 13 amino acids. Germline-derived CDR1 and CDR2 are SGDLS and YYNGEE. V was pared by 3 bases and J by 1 base, with 6 bases between. The CDR3 is CASSATGTDTQYF. CDR3 nucleotide sequence: TGTGCCAGCAGCGCGACAGGCACAGATACGCAGTATTTT. The full variable domain, rest sourced from reference TRBV9 and TRBJ2-3, is DSGVTQTPKHLITATGQRVTLRCSPRSGDLSVYWYQQSLDQGLQFLIQYYNGEERAKGNILERFSAQQFPDLHSELNLSSLELGDSALYFCASSATGTDTQYFGPGTRLTVL.

This clone was detected only a few times. The chain uses TRBV15 and TRBJ2-5; D is perhaps TRBD2 (5 bases). Germline V CDR1 and CDR2: LNHNV, YYDKDF (reference sequence). This CDR3 comprises 18 residues. V lost 1 base and J lost 5, with 23 bases in between. CDR3 protein: CATSRGSVAGLRGETQYF. The CDR3 DNA reads as TGTGCCACCAGCAGAGGATCAGTGGCAGGACTGCGTGGGGAGACCCAGTACTTC.

This sequence joins TRBV13 and TRBJ2-7; D not certain. Germline CDR1 reads PRHDT; CDR2 reads FYEKMQ (reference sequence). V was trimmed by 1 base and J by 4 bases, leaving 5 bases between them. CDR3 length equals 12 residues. CDR3 nucleotides: TGTGCCAGCAGCTTAGACGGGTACGAGCAGTACTTC. Translating gives CASSLDGYEQYF.

The chain combines TRBV15 with TRBJ1-2; D might be TRBD1 (5 bases). The CDR3 is 13 amino acids. Germline V gives CDR1 LNHNV, CDR2 YYDKDF (reference sequence). V was cut by 8 bases and J by 10 bases, with 20 bases left in between. DNA for the CDR3: TGTGCCACCGGGGGGGGTTTCGGACGTGACTACACCTTC. Amino acid sequence: CATGGGFGRDYTF.

The chain is built from TRBV18 and TRBJ1-4; the D gene is possibly TRBD1 (6 bases). Germline lookup yields CDR1 KGHSH and CDR2 LQKENI. This CDR3 has 13 residues. Trimming cost V 4 bases and J 7 bases, with 10 bases left between them. CDR3 nucleotide sequence: TGTGCCAGCTCACAGGGGGGGCGTGAAAAACTGTTTTTT. Translating it yields CASSQGGREKLFF.

CDR3 sequence: CASSPDRLYGYTF. In nucleotides, the CDR3 is TGTGCCAGCAGCCCCGACAGGCTCTATGGCTACACCTTC. V and J are TRBV7-9 and TRBJ1-2, with TRBD1 as a possible D gene (6 bases). The V gene lost 5 bases and the J gene lost 4 bases, with 11 bases spanning the gap. Germline-derived CDR1 and CDR2 are SEHNR and FQNEAQ (reference sequence). The CDR3 covers 13 residues.

This chain uses TRBV30 with TRBJ1-3; no clear D gene. The V gene's germline CDR1 is GTSNPN and CDR2 SVGIG (reference sequence). V was shortened by 5 bases and J by 11 bases, with 10 bases between the two germline ends. The CDR3 spans 10 residues. CDR3 coding DNA: TGTGCCTGGCGGAGGCAGGCCATATATTTT. It encodes CAWRRQAIYF.

The chain combines TRBV27 with TRBJ2-7; 7 nucleotides line up with TRBD1. Per germline, CDR1 MNHEY and CDR2 SMNVEV (reference sequence). The CDR3 sequence is 14 residues long. Losses at the gene ends were 5 bases for V and 6 bases for J; bases not matched to a gene: 10. The CDR3 DNA follows: TGTGCCAGCAGTCCCTGGACAGGTAATCTCGAGCAGTACTTC. Translated: CASSPWTGNLEQYF.

The chain has TRBV6-6 and TRBJ2-2, with 7 bases matching TRBD2. Germline CDR1 MNHNY, CDR2 SVGAGI (reference sequence). The junction had 5 bases not matched to a gene; V was cut back by 7 bases and J by 6 bases. The CDR3 spans 13 residues. The CDR3 bases are TGTGCCAGCAATCCGGGGGGAGCCGGGGAGCTGTTTTTT. It yields the protein CASNPGGAGELFF.

This chain links TRBV13 with TRBJ1-2; a possible D gene is TRBD1 (6 bases). Germline assignment: CDR1 PRHDT and CDR2 FYEKMQ (reference sequence). This CDR3 comprises 15 residues. With 5 bases removed from V and 3 bases from J, the gap between germline ends came to 16 bases. In nucleotides, the CDR3 is TGTGCCAGCAGCCGGACAACAGGGTTTGACTATGGCTACACCTTC. Protein sequence: CASSRTTGFDYGYTF.

This chain uses TRBV5-5 with TRBJ1-2, with D possibly being TRBD1 (6 bases). The CDR3 has 17 amino acids. CDR1 is SGHKS, CDR2 YYEKEE, per germline (reference sequence). Trimming left V 0 bases short and J 4 bases short, with 19 bases between. CDR3 in DNA: TGTGCCAGCAGCTTGGGGACAGCCTCCAATGTCGGCTATGGCTACACCTTC. Translating gives CASSLGTASNVGYGYTF.

The rearrangement uses TRBV11-3 and TRBJ1-4; maybe TRBD1 (6 bases). Germline loops: CDR1 SGHNT, CDR2 YENEEA. V lost 5 bases and J 5 bases, leaving 15 bases between the germline ends. CDR3 length: 15 residues. In nucleotides, the CDR3 is TGTGCCAGCAGCAATGGACAGTCGCCGAATGAAAAACTGTTTTTT. This gives the protein CASSNGQSPNEKLFF.

The chain links TRBV5-6 to TRBJ1-3; D unclear. Per the germline V gene, CDR1 is SGHDT and CDR2 is YYEEEE. The germline V and J ends were trimmed by 6 bases and 1 base, with 2 bases remaining between them. The CDR3 length is 11 residues. The CDR3 sequence: CASTSGNTIYF. The CDR3 DNA sequence: TGTGCCAGCACGTCTGGAAACACCATATATTTT.

V usage is TRBV5-4 and J usage is TRBJ2-3; a weak D match, TRBD2 (5 bases). Deletions cut 2 bases from V and 0 bases from J, with 10 bases between. Germline lookup yields CDR1 SGHNT and CDR2 YYREEE (reference sequence). The CDR3 length is 15 residues. The CDR3 protein is CASSLGLTSTDTQYF. As DNA, the CDR3 is TGTGCCAGCAGCTTAGGACTCACTAGCACAGATACGCAGTATTTT.

This clone has a handful of counts. The chain carries TRBV5-8 and TRBJ2-3, with a tentative D call TRBD1 (7 bases). V gave up 3 bases and J gave up 2 bases, with 16 bases separating them. Germline V gene data show CDR1 as SGHTS and CDR2 as YDEGEE. This CDR3 has 16 residues. The DNA for the CDR3 is TGTGCCAGCAGCTGGGGGCGGGACAGCATCACAGATACGCAGTATTTT. Amino acid sequence: CASSWGRDSITDTQYF.

This clone was seen a single time. This sequence joins TRBV2 and TRBJ2-1, with 8 bases that match TRBD2. The CDR3 covers 11 residues. In germline, CDR1 is SNHLY, CDR2 FYNNEI. After removal of 5 bases from V and 10 bases from J, the junction contained 1 base not matched to a gene. The CDR3 DNA reads as TGTGCCAGCAGTAGCGGGAGAGAGCAGTTCTTC. It codes for CASSSGREQFF. The whole variable domain, remainder taken from reference TRBV2 and TRBJ2-1, is EPEVTQTPSHQVTQMGQEVILRCVPISNHLYFYWYRQILGQKVEFLVSFYNNEISEKSEIFDDQFSVERPDGSNFTLKIRSTKLEDSAMYFCASSSGREQFFGPGTRLTVL.

This clone turned up a few times. The chain has TRBV4-3 and TRBJ1-3; D unresolved. Germline CDR1 reads LGHNA; CDR2 reads YSLEER. This CDR3 comprises 15 residues. Trimming took off 1 base at V and 2 bases at J, with 9 bases between the two ends. The CDR3 DNA follows: TGCGCCAGCAGCCAAGCAACTGTCGCTGGAAACACCATATATTTT. Encoded protein: CASSQATVAGNTIYF.

The CDR3 bases are TGTGCCAGCAGTGACTCGGGGCCCCGCGGGAGGGCCGTCCATGAGCAGTTCTTC. Amino acid sequence: CASSDSGPRGRAVHEQFF. This sequence joins TRBV6-4 and TRBJ2-1; 9 positions match TRBD2. V lost 0 bases, J lost 8 bases, and 14 bases stayed unmatched. The CDR3 loop spans 18 amino acids. The germline CDR1 and CDR2 sequences are MRHNA and SNTAGT.

The V call is TRBV5-8, the J call TRBJ1-2, with D possibly being TRBD1 (6 bases). Per the germline V gene, CDR1 is SGHTS and CDR2 is YDEGEE. This CDR3 has 12 residues. V was clipped by 3 bases and J by 7 bases, with 10 bases between them. Here the CDR3 DNA reads TGTGCCAGCAGCTCACAGGGCCGTGGCTACACCTTC. Translating it yields CASSSQGRGYTF.

This clone was observed a few times. The junction and the germline gene differ at one end; a read error may be behind it. The chain employs TRBV4-3 and TRBJ1-1; D gene uncertain. The CDR3 sequence is 14 residues long. CDR1 and CDR2 from the germline V gene are LGHNA and YSLEER. The CDR3 nucleotides read TGCGCCAGCAGCCAAGTCTCGGTCAACAGTGAAGCTTTCTTT. Translated: CASSQVSVNSEAFF.